Below, 21 T cell receptor beta chains from the same sample are listed, as sequenced in a study of post-analysis software for immune sequencing data. What these receptors recognize is not known. Researchers reported that TCR beta cDNA libraries carried unique molecular identifiers. TCRdb reprocessed the PCR reads with MiXCR, giving one entry per CDR3 protein. Of a few hundred thousand distinct CDR3 sequences listed, less than 40% are singletons. Findings and caveats of the study: Among several TRBV segments more frequent in patients than controls were TRBV5-6, TRBV5-1 and TRBV20-1.

The sequencing sample was made of blood. These receptor sequences come from a girl aged 2 to 9 with multiple sclerosis.

This clonotype occurred a few times. This chain joins TRBV5-1 and TRBJ2-7, with 9 bases fitting TRBD2. Germline V gene data show CDR1 as SGHRS and CDR2 as YFSETQ. J was trimmed by 3 bases and V by 4 bases; bases with no gene match: 8. This CDR3 is built from 15 residues. The CDR3 nucleotides are TGCGCCAGCAGCCCGACTAGCGGTGAATACTACGAGCAGTACTTC. Translation gives CASSPTSGEYYEQYF. Complete variable domain (other parts from reference TRBV5-1 and TRBJ2-7): KAGVTQTPRYLIKTRGQQVTLSCSPISGHRSVSWYQQTPGQGLQFLFEYFSETQRNKGNFPGRFSGRQFSNSRSEMNVSTLELGDSALYLCASSPTSGEYYEQYFGPGTRLTVT.

The rearrangement links TRBV29-1 to TRBJ2-7; maybe TRBD1 (6 bases). TRBJ2-5 matches the DNA end more closely, so the J call is doubtful. In germline, CDR1 is SQVTM, CDR2 ANQGSEA. This CDR3 comprises 15 residues. In nucleotides, the CDR3 is TGCAGCGGTATCCTTTTACAGGGTTGGAAAGAGACCCAGTACTTC. Its protein product is CSGILLQGWKETQYF.

The chain has TRBV20-1 and TRBJ1-2; possible D gene TRBD1, 5 bases. The CDR3 runs 16 residues. The germline V and J ends were trimmed by 3 bases and 5 bases, with 22 bases remaining between them. The germline CDR1 and CDR2 sequences are DFQATT and SNEGSKA (reference sequence). CDR3 residues: CSASQGGSGVFYGYTF. The DNA for the CDR3 is TGCAGTGCTAGCCAGGGCGGCAGCGGAGTTTTTTATGGCTACACCTTC.

This clonotype has only one observation. The V and J genes are TRBV6-5 and TRBJ2-7, with 11 positions matching TRBD1. Matching the DNA end better, TRBJ2-5 makes the J call doubtful. Germline CDR1 and CDR2: MNHEY and SVGAGI. The CDR3 runs 16 residues. The CDR3 bases are TGTGCCAGCAGTTACGATGGACAGGGGGCACGAGAGACCCAGTACTTC. It yields the protein CASSYDGQGARETQYF.

This clonotype was counted a few times. The chain is built from TRBV20-1 and TRBJ2-7, with a weak D call TRBD2 (5 bases). The CDR3 has 14 residues. Germline loops: CDR1 DFQATT, CDR2 SNEGSKA (reference sequence). Trimming cost V 0 bases and J 6 bases, with 15 bases left between them. For the CDR3, the DNA is TGCAGTGCTAGAGATGCATCCACCGGGGTCGAGCAGTACTTC. The encoded protein is CSARDASTGVEQYF.

This clonotype was seen only a few times. The V call is TRBV7-9, the J call TRBJ1-2; TRBD1 matches at 8 bases. CDR1 is SEHNR, CDR2 FQNEAQ, per germline (reference sequence). The CDR3 extends over 14 amino acids. With V trimmed by 4 bases and J by 6 bases, 7 bases remained unmatched. This chain's CDR3 is CASSSSAQGDGYTF. The CDR3 bases are TGTGCCAGCAGCTCCTCGGCACAGGGGGATGGCTACACCTTC.

This clonotype has a handful of counts. The rearrangement uses TRBV7-2 and TRBJ2-7; 9 bases are shared with TRBD2. Germline CDR1 and CDR2: SGHTA and FQGNSA. The CDR3 has 15 amino acids. Trimming cost V 1 base and J 3 bases; bases outside gene matches: 4. The CDR3 loop reads CASSLVASGDYEQYF. CDR3 sequence (DNA): TGTGCCAGCAGCTTAGTGGCTAGCGGGGACTACGAGCAGTACTTC.

This clonotype was detected only a few times. The chain combines TRBV6-5 with TRBJ1-6, with TRBD1 as a possible D gene (5 bases). The CDR3 spans 15 residues. The germline V and J ends were trimmed by 0 bases and 13 bases, with 16 bases remaining between them. Germline V lookup: CDR1 MNHEY, CDR2 SVGAGI. CDR3 protein: CASSYSQGTLVPLHF. The CDR3 region has the DNA TGTGCCAGCAGTTACTCCCAGGGAACTCTAGTTCCCCTCCACTTT.

V is TRBV4-1 and J is TRBJ1-1; possibly TRBD1 for D (6 bases). The CDR3 covers 16 residues. V lost 2 bases and J 0 bases, leaving 13 bases between the germline ends. In germline, CDR1 is MGHRA, CDR2 YSYEKL. This CDR3 is CASSQPDRVMNTEAFF. DNA of the CDR3: TGCGCCAGCAGCCAACCGGACAGAGTCATGAACACTGAAGCTTTCTTT.

Remarks on this clonotype: This may be a read error: a much more frequent sequence differs by one nucleotide. The rearrangement links TRBV4-3 to TRBJ2-7; the match to TRBD2 covers 7 bases. Per germline, CDR1 LGHNA and CDR2 YSLEER. Trimming at V came to 1 base and at J to 6 bases, leaving 9 bases not matched to a gene. This CDR3 comprises 15 residues. CDR3 DNA: TGCGCCAGCAGCCAAGGGGCGGGAGCCCCCTGCGAGCAGTACTTC. Its translation: CASSQGAGAPCEQYF.

This clonotype showed up just a few times. This chain joins TRBV12-3 or TRBV12-4 and TRBJ1-2, with D perhaps matching TRBD1 (5 bases). The V end was cut by 3 bases, the J end by 4 bases, with 9 bases between. This CDR3 contains 13 residues. The chain's CDR3 is CASSLGEAYGYTF. CDR3 nucleotides: TGTGCCAGCAGTTTGGGGGAAGCCTATGGCTACACCTTC.

This chain links TRBV19 with TRBJ1-1; no clear D gene. Germline V lookup: CDR1 LNHDA, CDR2 SQIVND (reference sequence). With 4 bases removed from V and 1 base from J, the gap between germline ends came to 7 bases. This CDR3 has 13 residues. The CDR3 DNA is TGTGCCAGTAGTACCTCGGGGAACACTGAAGCTTTCTTT. This gives the protein CASSTSGNTEAFF.

The J gene is TRBJ2-7, the V gene TRBV20-1, with D unclear. V was clipped by 0 bases and J by 0 bases, with 9 bases between them. CDR1 DFQATT and CDR2 SNEGSKA come from the germline V gene (reference sequence). This CDR3 is 14 amino acids long. CDR3 in amino acids: CSARDAHSSYEQYF. For the CDR3, the DNA is TGCAGTGCTAGAGACGCTCATAGCTCCTACGAGCAGTACTTC.

The gene calls are TRBV24-1 and TRBJ1-5; TRBD1 might be the D (5 bases). The CDR3 has 14 residues. Germline CDR1 reads KGHDR; CDR2 reads SFDVKD. V lost 5 bases and J lost 4, with 11 bases in between. Here the CDR3 DNA reads TGTGCCACCAGTGTGGGGGGGGGTAATCAGCCCCAGCATTTT. Its translation: CATSVGGGNQPQHF.

The rearrangement links TRBV12-3 or TRBV12-4 to TRBJ1-1, with D perhaps matching TRBD1 (5 bases). Trimming left V 7 bases short and J 9 bases short, with 15 bases between. The CDR3 has 12 residues. The CDR3 nucleotides read TGTGCCAGCACCCGGGTAGAGGGGAAAGCTTTCTTT. Protein sequence: CASTRVEGKAFF.

This clonotype was counted a few times. CDR3 sequence reads: CASTSPVGKSSYEQYF. For the CDR3, the DNA is TGTGCCAGCACTTCCCCCGTGGGGAAAAGCTCCTACGAGCAGTACTTC. The rearrangement links TRBV6-6 to TRBJ2-7; D gene uncertain. Germline V gene data show CDR1 as MNHNY and CDR2 as SVGAGI (reference sequence). Trimming pared 7 bases from V and 0 bases from J, leaving 19 bases between. CDR3 size: 16 residues.

V usage is TRBV5-1 and J usage is TRBJ1-2; tentative D call: TRBD1 (5 bases). The germline gives CDR1 SGHRS, CDR2 YFSETQ. CDR3 length: 14 residues. With 3 bases removed from V and 3 bases from J, the gap between germline ends came to 12 bases. The CDR3 DNA reads as TGCGCCAGCAGCTGGGCAGGGTCTGACTATGGCTACACCTTC. Translating gives CASSWAGSDYGYTF.

This clonotype appeared once. The genes are TRBV6-6 and TRBJ2-5; D is unclear. This CDR3 contains 14 residues. Germline V gene sequence: CDR1 MNHNY, CDR2 SVGAGI (reference sequence). Trimming removed 6 bases at V and 1 base at J, with 12 bases between. CDR3 nucleotide sequence: TGTGCCAGCAGCCCCGGGCCAAGCCAAGAGACCCAGTACTTC. Amino acid sequence: CASSPGPSQETQYF.

This clonotype was seen just once. A read error may account for a junction end that differs from germline. This chain links TRBV7-7 with TRBJ2-2, with D tentatively TRBD1 or TRBD2 (6 bases each). The V gene's germline CDR1 is SSHAT and CDR2 FNYEAQ (reference sequence). The CDR3 has 17 amino acids. The CDR3 sequence: CASSLGGQVKDTGELFF. CDR3 bases: TGTGCTAGCAGCCTAGGGGGGCAGGTGAAGGACACCGGGGAGCTGTTTTTT.

This clonotype was observed a few times. The V and J genes are TRBV29-1 and TRBJ2-1; TRBD2 matches 9 bases. Germline assignment: CDR1 SQVTM and CDR2 ANQGSEA. V shed 6 bases and J 7 bases; nucleotides not matched to a gene: 10. The CDR3 runs 14 residues. CDR3 loop: CSVALRLAENEQFF. The CDR3 DNA is TGCAGCGTCGCCCTGAGACTAGCGGAAAATGAGCAGTTCTTC.

The J gene is TRBJ2-5, the V gene TRBV6-2 or TRBV6-3; either TRBD1 or TRBD2 may supply D (5 bases each). V was trimmed by 5 bases and J by 2 bases, leaving 15 bases between them. There are 15 residues in the CDR3. Germline V lookup: CDR1 MNHEY, CDR2 SVGEGT. The CDR3 loop reads CASSLLPGGQETQYF. The DNA for the CDR3 is TGTGCCAGCAGTCTCCTTCCTGGGGGTCAAGAGACCCAGTACTTC.